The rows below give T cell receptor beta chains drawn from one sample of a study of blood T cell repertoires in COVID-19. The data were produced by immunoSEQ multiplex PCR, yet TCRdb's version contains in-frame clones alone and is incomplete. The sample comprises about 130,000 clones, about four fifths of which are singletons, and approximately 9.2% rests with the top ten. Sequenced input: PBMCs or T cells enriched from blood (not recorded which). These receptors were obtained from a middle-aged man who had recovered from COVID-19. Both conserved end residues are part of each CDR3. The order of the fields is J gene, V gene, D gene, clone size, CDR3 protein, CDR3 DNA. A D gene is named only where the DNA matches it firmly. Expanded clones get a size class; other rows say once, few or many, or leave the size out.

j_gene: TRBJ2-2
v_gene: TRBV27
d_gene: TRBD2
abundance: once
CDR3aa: CASRALLAGNTGELFF
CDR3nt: TGTGCCAGCAGGGCTCTCCTAGCGGGGAACACCGGGGAGCTGTTTTTT

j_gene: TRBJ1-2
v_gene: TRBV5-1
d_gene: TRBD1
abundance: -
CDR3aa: CASSFSTGNYGYTF
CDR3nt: TGCGCCAGCAGCTTCTCGACAGGGAACTATGGCTACACCTTC

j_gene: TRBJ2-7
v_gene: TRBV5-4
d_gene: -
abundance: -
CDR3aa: CASSLPTAEQYF
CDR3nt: TGTGCCAGCAGCTTACCGACAGCCGAGCAGTACTTC

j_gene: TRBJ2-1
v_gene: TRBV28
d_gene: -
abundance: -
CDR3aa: CASSWGLSNEQFF
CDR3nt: TGTGCCAGCAGTTGGGGACTGTCCAATGAGCAGTTCTTC

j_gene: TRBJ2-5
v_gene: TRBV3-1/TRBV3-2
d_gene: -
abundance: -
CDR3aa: CASSVGTGGETQYF
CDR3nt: TGTGCCAGCAGCGTGGGTACAGGTGGAGAGACCCAGTACTTC

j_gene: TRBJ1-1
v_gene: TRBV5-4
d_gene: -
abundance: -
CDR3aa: CASSFGNTEAFF
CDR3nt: TGTGCCAGCAGCTTCGGGAACACTGAAGCTTTCTTT

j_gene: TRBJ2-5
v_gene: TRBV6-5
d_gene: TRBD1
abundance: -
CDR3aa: CASIRQGTETQYF
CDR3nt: TGTGCCAGCATCCGACAGGGCACGGAGACCCAGTACTTC

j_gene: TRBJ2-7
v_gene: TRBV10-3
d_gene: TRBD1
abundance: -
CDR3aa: CAISPHQGQGMGEQYF
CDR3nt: TGTGCCATCAGTCCCCACCAGGGACAGGGTATGGGGGAGCAGTACTTC

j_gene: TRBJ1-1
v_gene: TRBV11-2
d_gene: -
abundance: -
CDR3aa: CASSLGRGFRLGTEAFF
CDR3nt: TGTGCCAGCAGCTTAGGCAGGGGCTTTAGATTGGGCACTGAAGCTTTCTTT

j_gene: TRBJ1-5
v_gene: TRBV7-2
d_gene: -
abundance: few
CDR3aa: CASSSAGEISATQHF
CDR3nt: TGTGCCAGCAGCTCGGCAGGGGAAATATCAGCGACCCAGCATTTT

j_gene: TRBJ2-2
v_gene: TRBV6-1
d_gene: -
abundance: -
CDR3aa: CASSEAVQSGELFF
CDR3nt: TGTGCCAGCAGTGAAGCAGTCCAGTCCGGGGAGCTGTTTTTT

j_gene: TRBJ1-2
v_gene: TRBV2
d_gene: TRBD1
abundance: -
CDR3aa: CASSGTGPYGYTF
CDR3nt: TGTGCCAGTTCCGGGACAGGGCCCTATGGCTACACCTTC

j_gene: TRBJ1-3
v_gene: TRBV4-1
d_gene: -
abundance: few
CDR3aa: CASSQDQGFDSGNTIYF
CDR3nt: TGCGCCAGCAGCCAAGACCAGGGATTTGACTCTGGAAACACCATATATTTT

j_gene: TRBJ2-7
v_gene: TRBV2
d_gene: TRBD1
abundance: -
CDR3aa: CASSEDRGDEQYF
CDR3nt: TGTGCCAGCAGTGAAGACAGGGGGGACGAGCAGTACTTC

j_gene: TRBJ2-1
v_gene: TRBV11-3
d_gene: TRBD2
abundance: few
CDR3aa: CASSLDRRVSGGTYNEQFF
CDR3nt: TGTGCCAGCAGCTTAGATCGCAGGGTTAGCGGGGGGACCTACAATGAGCAGTTCTTC

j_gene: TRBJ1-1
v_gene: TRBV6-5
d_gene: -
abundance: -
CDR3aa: CASVGHRISNTEAFF
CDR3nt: TGTGCCAGCGTGGGACACCGAATATCGAACACTGAAGCTTTCTTT

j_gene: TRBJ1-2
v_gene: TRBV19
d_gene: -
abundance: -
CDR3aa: CASRVSANYGYTF
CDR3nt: TGTGCCAGTAGAGTATCGGCTAACTATGGCTACACCTTC

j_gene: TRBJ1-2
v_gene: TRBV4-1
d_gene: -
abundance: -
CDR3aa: CASSQGGSGDWNYGYTF
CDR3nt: TGCGCCAGCAGCCAAGGAGGGTCGGGGGATTGGAACTATGGCTACACCTTC

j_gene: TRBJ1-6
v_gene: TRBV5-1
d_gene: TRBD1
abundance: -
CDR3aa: CASSLTGGDNSPLHF
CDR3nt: TGCGCCAGCAGCTTGACAGGGGGTGATAATTCACCCCTCCACTTT

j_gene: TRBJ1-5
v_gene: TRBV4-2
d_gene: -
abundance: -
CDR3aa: CASSQDRRVSNQPQHF
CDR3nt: TGTGCCAGCAGCCAAGACCGCCGGGTCTCGAATCAGCCCCAGCATTTT

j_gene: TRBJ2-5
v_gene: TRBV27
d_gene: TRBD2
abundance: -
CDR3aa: CASSFGRLAGTQYF
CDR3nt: TGTGCCAGCAGTTTCGGCAGACTAGCGGGGACCCAGTACTTC

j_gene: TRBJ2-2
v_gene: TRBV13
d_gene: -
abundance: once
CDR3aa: CASSYGTLGRGGELFF
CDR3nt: TGTGCCAGCAGTTATGGGACTCTCGGACGGGGCGGGGAGCTGTTTTTT

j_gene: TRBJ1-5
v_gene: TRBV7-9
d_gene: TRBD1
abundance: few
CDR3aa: CASSTDRDNQPQHF
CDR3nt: TGTGCCAGCAGCACGGACAGGGACAATCAGCCCCAGCATTTT

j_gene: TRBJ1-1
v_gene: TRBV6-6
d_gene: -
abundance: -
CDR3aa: CASSPYRAEAFF
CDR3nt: TGTGCCAGCAGTCCCTACAGGGCTGAAGCTTTCTTT

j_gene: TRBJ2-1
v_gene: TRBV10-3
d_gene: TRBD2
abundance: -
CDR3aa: CAARASGGPEQFF
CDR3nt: TGTGCCGCGAGGGCTAGCGGGGGGCCCGAGCAGTTCTTC

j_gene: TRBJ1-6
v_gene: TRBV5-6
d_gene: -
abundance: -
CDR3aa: CASSLGGWWNSPLHF
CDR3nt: TGTGCCAGCAGCTTGGGAGGGTGGTGGAATTCACCCCTCCACTTT

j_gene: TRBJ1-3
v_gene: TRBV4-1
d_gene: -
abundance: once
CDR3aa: CASSPPLDRLGNTIYF
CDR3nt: TGCGCCAGCAGCCCACCCTTGGACAGACTTGGAAACACCATATATTTT

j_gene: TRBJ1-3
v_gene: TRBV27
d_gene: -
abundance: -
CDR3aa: CASSSRLSGNTIYF
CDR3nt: TGTGCCAGCAGTTCGCGACTCTCTGGAAACACCATATATTTT

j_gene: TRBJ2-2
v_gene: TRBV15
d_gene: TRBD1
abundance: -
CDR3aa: CATSSETGAGELFF
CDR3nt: TGTGCCACCAGCAGCGAGACAGGGGCCGGGGAGCTGTTTTTT

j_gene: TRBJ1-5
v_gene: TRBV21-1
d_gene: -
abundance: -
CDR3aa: CASAPRLAPLRQGSNQPQHF
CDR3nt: TGTGCCAGCGCCCCGAGACTGGCCCCTCTCCGACAGGGGAGCAATCAGCCCCAGCATTTT

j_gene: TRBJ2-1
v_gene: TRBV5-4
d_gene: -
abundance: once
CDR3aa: CASSLDRVGEQFF
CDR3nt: TGTGCCAGCAGCTTGGACAGGGTCGGTGAGCAGTTCTTC

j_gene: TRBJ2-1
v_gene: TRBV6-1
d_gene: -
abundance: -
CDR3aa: CASSEARNNEQFF
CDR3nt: TGTGCCAGCAGTGAAGCCAGGAACAATGAGCAGTTCTTC

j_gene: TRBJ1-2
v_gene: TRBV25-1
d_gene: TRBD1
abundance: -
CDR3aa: CASSDRTGKGYGYTF
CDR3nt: TGTGCCAGCAGTGACCGGACAGGAAAGGGGTATGGCTACACCTTC

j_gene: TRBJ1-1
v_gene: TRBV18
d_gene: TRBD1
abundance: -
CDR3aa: CASSPRQGNTEAFF
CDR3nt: TGTGCCAGCTCACCTAGACAGGGGAACACTGAAGCTTTCTTT

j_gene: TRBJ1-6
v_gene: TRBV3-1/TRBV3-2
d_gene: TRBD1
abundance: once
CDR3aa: CASSQDRGQGSSPLHF
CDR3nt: TGTGCCAGCAGCCAAGATAGGGGACAGGGGAGTTCACCCCTCCACTTT

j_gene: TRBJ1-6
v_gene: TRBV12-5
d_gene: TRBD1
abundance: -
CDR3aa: CASGFWTGKNSPLHF
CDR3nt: TGTGCTAGTGGTTTTTGGACAGGGAAGAATTCACCCCTCCACTTT

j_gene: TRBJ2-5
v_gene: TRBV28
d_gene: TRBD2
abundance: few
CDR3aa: CASSLLSSGGPDQETQYF
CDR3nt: TGTGCCAGCAGTTTACTGTCTAGCGGGGGGCCGGACCAAGAGACCCAGTACTTC

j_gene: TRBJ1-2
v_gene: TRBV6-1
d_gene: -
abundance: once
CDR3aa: CASSSQRGTKGYTF
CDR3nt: TGTGCCAGCAGTTCCCAAAGGGGGACCAAAGGCTACACCTTC

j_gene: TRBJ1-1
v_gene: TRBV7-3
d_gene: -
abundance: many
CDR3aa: CASSSGSSGTEAFF
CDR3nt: TGTGCCAGCAGCTCGGGTTCTTCTGGCACTGAAGCTTTCTTT

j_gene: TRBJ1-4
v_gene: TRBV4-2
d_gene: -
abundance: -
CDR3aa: CASSDGRGREKLFF
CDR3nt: TGTGCCAGCAGCGATGGCAGGGGCCGTGAAAAACTGTTTTTT

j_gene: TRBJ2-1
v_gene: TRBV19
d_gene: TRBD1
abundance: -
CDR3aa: CASSLPGQGAYNEQFF
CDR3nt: TGTGCCAGTAGTCTCCCGGGACAGGGGGCCTACAATGAGCAGTTCTTC

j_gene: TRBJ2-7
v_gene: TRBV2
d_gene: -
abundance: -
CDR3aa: CASSRTASSYEQYF
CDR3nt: TGTGCCAGCAGTAGGACAGCTAGCTCCTACGAGCAGTACTTC

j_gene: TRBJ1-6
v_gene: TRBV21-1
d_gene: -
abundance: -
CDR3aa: CASSKKMSPLHF
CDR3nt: TGTGCCAGCAGCAAGAAGATGAGTCCCCTCCACTTT

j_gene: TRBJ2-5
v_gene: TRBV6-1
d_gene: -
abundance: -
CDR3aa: CASSENFRVAETQYF
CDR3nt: TGTGCCAGCAGTGAAAATTTCAGGGTGGCGGAGACCCAGTACTTC

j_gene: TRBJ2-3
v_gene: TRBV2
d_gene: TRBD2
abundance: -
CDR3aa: CASSEEGSGGQGDTQYF
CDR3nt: TGTGCCAGCAGTGAAGAGGGTAGCGGGGGGCAGGGAGATACGCAGTATTTT

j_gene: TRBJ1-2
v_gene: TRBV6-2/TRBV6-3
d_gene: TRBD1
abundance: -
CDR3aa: CASSFQGTGHGIIYGYTF
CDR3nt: TGTGCCAGCAGTTTTCAAGGGACAGGGCATGGAATTATCTATGGCTACACCTTC

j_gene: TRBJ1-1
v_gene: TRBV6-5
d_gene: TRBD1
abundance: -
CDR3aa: CASSYAGTGWTEAFF
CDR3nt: TGTGCCAGCAGTTACGCCGGGACAGGGTGGACTGAAGCTTTCTTT

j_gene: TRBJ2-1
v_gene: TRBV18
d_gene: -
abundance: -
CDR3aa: CASSLSGVTYNEQFF
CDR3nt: TGTGCCAGCTCACTGTCAGGGGTGACCTACAATGAGCAGTTCTTC

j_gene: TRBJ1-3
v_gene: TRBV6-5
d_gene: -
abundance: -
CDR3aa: CASSPTVRNTIYF
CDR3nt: TGTGCCAGCAGTCCGACAGTTCGAAACACCATATATTTT

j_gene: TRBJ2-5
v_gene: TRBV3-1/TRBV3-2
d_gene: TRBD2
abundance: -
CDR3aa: CASSRTGTTQETQYF
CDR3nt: TGTGCCAGCAGCCGTACCGGGACTACACAAGAGACCCAGTACTTC

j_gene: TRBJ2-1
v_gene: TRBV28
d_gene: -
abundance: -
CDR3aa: CASSFPLEGRNNEQFF
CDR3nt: TGTGCCAGCAGTTTCCCCCTCGAGGGAAGGAACAATGAGCAGTTCTTC